The next 4 T cell receptor beta chains were all read from a single sample in a study of blood T cells in healthy people across ages. With a J-beta primer mix and a sample-barcoded 5' primer, a second PCR ran about 7 to 12 cycles. TCRdb passed the 5' RACE reads through MiXCR, listing each CDR3 protein once. This table has about 1.6 million distinct CDR3 sequences, around 35% appearing once. Sequenced: blood. All receptors come from a woman under 40 in good health.

The chain employs TRBV18 and TRBJ2-5; D remains ambiguous. V lost 3 bases to trimming and J lost 3 bases, with 8 bases between them. Germline CDR1 reads KGHSH; CDR2 reads LQKENI. The CDR3 sequence is 13 residues long. CDR3 region: CASSPGMKETQYF. The CDR3 DNA reads as TGTGCCAGCTCACCTGGGATGAAAGAGACCCAGTACTTC. Using reference TRBV18 and TRBJ2-5 for the parts outside the CDR3, the full variable domain is NAGVMQNPRHLVRRRGQEARLRCSPMKGHSHVYWYRQLPEEGLKFMVYLQKENIIDESGMPKERFSAEFPKEGPSILRIQQVVRGDSAAYFCASSPGMKETQYFGPGTRLLVL.

This clonotype has more than one count but fewer than ten. The rearrangement links TRBV20-1 to TRBJ1-2, with D perhaps matching TRBD1 (5 bases). The germline V gene encodes CDR1 DFQATT and CDR2 SNEGSKA (reference sequence). The CDR3 loop spans 13 amino acids. V was shortened by 4 bases and J by 5 bases, with 14 bases between the two germline ends. The CDR3 DNA reads as TGCAGTGCTACCCCAGGGAGTGATTATGGCTACACCTTC. Its protein is CSATPGSDYGYTF.

The chain combines TRBV2 with TRBJ2-1, with 8 bases matching TRBD2. Per germline, CDR1 SNHLY and CDR2 FYNNEI. V lost 6 bases to trimming and J lost 10 bases; unmatched junction nucleotides: 26. This CDR3 has 19 amino acids. The CDR3 DNA is TGTGCCAGCAGGGAGCGGGAGCAACTTGCCCTCCCCATAAGGTTCGAGCAGTTCTTC. The encoded protein is CASREREQLALPIRFEQFF.

The V gene is TRBV27, the J gene TRBJ2-5; D is possibly TRBD1 (6 bases). Germline lookup yields CDR1 MNHEY and CDR2 SMNVEV (reference sequence). Trimming pared 5 bases from V and 6 bases from J, leaving 19 bases between. There are 15 residues in the CDR3. CDR3 sequence (DNA): TGTGCCAGCAGTCCCGGGACATCCTCAGGGAAGACCCAGTACTTC. This gives the protein CASSPGTSSGKTQYF.